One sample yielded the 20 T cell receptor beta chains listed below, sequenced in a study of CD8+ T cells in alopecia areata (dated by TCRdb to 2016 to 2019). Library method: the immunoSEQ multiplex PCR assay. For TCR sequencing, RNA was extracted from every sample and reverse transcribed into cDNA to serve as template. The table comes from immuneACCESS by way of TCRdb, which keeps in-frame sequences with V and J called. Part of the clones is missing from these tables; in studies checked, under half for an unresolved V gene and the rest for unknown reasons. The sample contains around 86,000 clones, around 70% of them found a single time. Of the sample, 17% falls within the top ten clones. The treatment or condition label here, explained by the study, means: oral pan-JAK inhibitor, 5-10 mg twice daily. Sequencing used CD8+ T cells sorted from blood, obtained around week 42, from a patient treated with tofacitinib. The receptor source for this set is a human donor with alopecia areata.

The CDR3 nucleotides are TGTGCCAGCAGCACCGGGCCTAGCGGGGGCCTCCTCTACAATGAGCAGTTCTTC. As protein: CASSTGPSGGLLYNEQFF. The chain combines TRBV7-6 with TRBJ2-1, with 10 bases identical to TRBD2. The CDR3 extends over 18 amino acids. The V gene end was trimmed by 5 bases and the J gene end by 3 bases; junction bases not matched to a gene: 13. The germline gives CDR1 SGHVS, CDR2 FNYEAQ.

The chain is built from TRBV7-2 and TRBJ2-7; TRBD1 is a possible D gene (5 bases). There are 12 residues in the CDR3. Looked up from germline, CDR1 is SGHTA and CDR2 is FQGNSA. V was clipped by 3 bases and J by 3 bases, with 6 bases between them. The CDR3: CASSFDSYEQYF. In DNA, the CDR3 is TGTGCCAGCAGCTTCGACAGCTACGAGCAGTACTTC.

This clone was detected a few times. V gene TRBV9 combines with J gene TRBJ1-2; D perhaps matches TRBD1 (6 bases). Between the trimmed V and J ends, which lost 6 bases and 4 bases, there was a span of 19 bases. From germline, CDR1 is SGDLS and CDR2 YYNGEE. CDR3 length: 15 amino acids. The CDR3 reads CASTPRGGATYGYTF. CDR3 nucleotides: TGTGCCAGCACCCCGAGGGGGGGAGCTACCTATGGCTACACCTTC.

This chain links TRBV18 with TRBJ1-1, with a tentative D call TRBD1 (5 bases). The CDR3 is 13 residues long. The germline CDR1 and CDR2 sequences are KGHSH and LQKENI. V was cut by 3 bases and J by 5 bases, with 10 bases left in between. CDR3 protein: CASSPEQATEAFF. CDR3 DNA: TGTGCCAGCTCACCGGAACAGGCGACTGAAGCTTTCTTT. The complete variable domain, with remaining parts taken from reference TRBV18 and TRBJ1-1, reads NAGVMQNPRHLVRRRGQEARLRCSPMKGHSHVYWYRQLPEEGLKFMVYLQKENIIDESGMPKERFSAEFPKEGPSILRIQQVVRGDSAAYFCASSPEQATEAFFGQGTRLTVV.

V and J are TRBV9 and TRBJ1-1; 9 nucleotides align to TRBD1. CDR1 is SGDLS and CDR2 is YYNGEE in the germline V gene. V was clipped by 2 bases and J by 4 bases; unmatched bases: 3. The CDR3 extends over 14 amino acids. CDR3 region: CASSVGTGITEAFF. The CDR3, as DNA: TGTGCCAGCAGCGTCGGGACAGGGATCACTGAAGCTTTCTTT.

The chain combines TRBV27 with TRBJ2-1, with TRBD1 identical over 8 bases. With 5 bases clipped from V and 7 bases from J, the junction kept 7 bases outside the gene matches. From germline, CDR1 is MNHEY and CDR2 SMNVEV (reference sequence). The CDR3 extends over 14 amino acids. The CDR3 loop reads CASSAGQGENEQFF. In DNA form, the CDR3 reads TGTGCCAGCAGTGCAGGACAGGGTGAAAATGAGCAGTTCTTC.

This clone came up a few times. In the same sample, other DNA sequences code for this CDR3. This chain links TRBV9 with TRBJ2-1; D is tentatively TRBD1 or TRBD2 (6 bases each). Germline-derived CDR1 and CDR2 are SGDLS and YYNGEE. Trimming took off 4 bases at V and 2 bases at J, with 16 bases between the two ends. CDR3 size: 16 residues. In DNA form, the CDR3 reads TGTGCCAGCAGCCCTCGCCCGGGGGCCACCTACAATGAGCAGTTCTTC. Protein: CASSPRPGATYNEQFF.

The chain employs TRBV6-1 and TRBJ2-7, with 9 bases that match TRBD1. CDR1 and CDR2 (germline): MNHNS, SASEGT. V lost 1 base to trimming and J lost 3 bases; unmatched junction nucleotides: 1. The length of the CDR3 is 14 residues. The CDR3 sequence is CASSEVGQGYEQYF. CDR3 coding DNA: TGTGCCAGCAGTGAAGTGGGACAGGGCTACGAGCAGTACTTC.

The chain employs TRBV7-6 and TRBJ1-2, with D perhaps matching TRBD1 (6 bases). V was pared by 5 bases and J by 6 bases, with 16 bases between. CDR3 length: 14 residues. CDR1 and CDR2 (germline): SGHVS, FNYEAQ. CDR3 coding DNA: TGTGCCAGCAGCCGGAACGTGGGGGGCGATGGCTACACCTTC. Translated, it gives CASSRNVGGDGYTF.

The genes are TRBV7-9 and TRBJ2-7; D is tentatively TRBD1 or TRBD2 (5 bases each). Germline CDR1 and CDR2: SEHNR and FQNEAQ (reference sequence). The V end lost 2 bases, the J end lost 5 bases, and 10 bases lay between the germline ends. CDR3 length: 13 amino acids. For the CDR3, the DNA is TGTGCCAGCAGCTTAAACGGGGCCCACGAGCAGTACTTC. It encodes CASSLNGAHEQYF.

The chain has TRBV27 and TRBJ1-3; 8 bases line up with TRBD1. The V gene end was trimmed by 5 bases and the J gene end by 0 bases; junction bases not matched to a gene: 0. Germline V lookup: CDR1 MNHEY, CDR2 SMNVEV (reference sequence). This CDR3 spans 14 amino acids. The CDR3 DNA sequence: TGTGCCAGCAGTGACAGGGGCTCTGGAAACACCATATATTTT. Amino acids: CASSDRGSGNTIYF.

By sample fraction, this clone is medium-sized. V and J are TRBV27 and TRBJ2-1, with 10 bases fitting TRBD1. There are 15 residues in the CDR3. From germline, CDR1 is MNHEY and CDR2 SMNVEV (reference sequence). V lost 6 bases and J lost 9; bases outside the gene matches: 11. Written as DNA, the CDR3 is TGTGCCAGCAGACCCTTGACAGGGGGCGGCGGTGAGCAGTTCTTC. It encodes CASRPLTGGGGEQFF.

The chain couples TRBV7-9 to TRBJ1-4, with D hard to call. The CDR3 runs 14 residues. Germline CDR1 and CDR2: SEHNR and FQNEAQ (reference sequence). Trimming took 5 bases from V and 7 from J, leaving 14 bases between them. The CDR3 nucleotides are TGTGCCAGCAGCCCCGCTGAGAGGGCTGAAAAACTGTTTTTT. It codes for CASSPAERAEKLFF.

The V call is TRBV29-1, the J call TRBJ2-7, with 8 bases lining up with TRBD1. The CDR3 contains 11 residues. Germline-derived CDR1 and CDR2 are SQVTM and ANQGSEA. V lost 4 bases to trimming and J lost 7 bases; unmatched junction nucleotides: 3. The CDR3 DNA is TGCAGCGTTGGCGACAGGGGAGAGCAGTACTTC. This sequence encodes CSVGDRGEQYF.

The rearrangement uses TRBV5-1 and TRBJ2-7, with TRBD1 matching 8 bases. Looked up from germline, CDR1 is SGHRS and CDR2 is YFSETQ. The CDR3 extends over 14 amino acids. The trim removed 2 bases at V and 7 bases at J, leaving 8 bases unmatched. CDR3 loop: CASSFWNRGSEQYF. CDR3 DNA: TGCGCCAGCAGCTTTTGGAACAGGGGGTCTGAGCAGTACTTC. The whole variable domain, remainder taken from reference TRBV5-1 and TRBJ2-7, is KAGVTQTPRYLIKTRGQQVTLSCSPISGHRSVSWYQQTPGQGLQFLFEYFSETQRNKGNFPGRFSGRQFSNSRSEMNVSTLELGDSALYLCASSFWNRGSEQYFGPGTRLTVT.

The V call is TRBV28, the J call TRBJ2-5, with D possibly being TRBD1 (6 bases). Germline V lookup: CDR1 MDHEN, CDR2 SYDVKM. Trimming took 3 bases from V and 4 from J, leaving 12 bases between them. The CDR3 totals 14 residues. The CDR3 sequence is CASSFRDTLETQYF. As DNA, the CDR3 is TGTGCCAGCAGTTTCCGGGACACCTTAGAGACCCAGTACTTC.

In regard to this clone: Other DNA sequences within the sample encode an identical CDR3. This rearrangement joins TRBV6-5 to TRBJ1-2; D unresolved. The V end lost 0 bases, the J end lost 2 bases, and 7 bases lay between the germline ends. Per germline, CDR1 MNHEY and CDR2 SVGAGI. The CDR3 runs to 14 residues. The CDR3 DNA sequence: TGTGCCAGCAGTTACTCCGAGGGAAACTATGGCTACACCTTC. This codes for CASSYSEGNYGYTF.

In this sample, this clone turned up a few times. Written as DNA, the CDR3 is TGTGCCAGCAGCCCCAGGTTGGCAGATACGCAGTATTTT. This codes for CASSPRLADTQYF. The chain uses TRBV7-9 and TRBJ2-3; D unclear. Germline values: CDR1 SEHNR, CDR2 FQNEAQ (reference sequence). V shed 5 bases and J shed 4 bases, with 10 bases lying between them. This CDR3 spans 13 amino acids.

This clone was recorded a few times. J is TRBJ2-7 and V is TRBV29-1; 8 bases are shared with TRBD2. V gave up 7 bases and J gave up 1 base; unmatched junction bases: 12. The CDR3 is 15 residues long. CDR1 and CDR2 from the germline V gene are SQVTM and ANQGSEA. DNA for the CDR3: TGCAGCGCTCGGGAGGGGTCAGGAAGATCCTACGAGCAGTACTTC. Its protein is CSAREGSGRSYEQYF.

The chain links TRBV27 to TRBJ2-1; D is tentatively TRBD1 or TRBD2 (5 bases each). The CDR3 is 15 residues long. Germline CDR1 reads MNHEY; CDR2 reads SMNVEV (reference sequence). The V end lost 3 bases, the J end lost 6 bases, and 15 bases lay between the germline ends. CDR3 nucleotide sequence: TGTGCCAGCAGTTTGGGGACCGTGGTAGGCAATGAGCAGTTCTTC. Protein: CASSLGTVVGNEQFF.